What follows describes a single T cell receptor beta chain. This clonotype occurred many times. The antigen it recognizes is unknown. No much larger clone is present one base from it, and per-base qualities are unavailable. Taken with the paper, the label for treatment or condition translates to: live attenuated yellow fever vaccine strain. PBMCs were isolated from peripheral blood using a standard Ficoll-Paque protocol. CD4 and CD8 T-cell fractions were isolated with Dynabeads CD4 and CD8 positive selection kits. TriZol was used to extract RNA from bulk PBMCs, CD4 and CD8 fractions, and dextramer-positive and dextramer-negative fractions. This record belongs to a study of T cells after yellow fever vaccination (dated by TCRdb to about 2019). Turning to the overall study: The SMART-Seq v4 Ultra Low Input RNA kit was used to prepare libraries from fractions with low cell numbers. To follow T-cell clones before and after primary and booster YFV17D yellow fever vaccination, bulk TCR alpha and beta repertoires were sequenced over time. The cohort comprised two healthy male donors, one aged 18 to 30 and one aged 30 to 40 years. Blood was drawn at multiple timepoints before and after primary and secondary immunization, with bulk PBMC replicates and cell subsets isolated. The full study reports these points: Because abundant contaminating clonotypes from the bulk population could be contained in FACS-sorted repertoires, computational filtering was required. The study included only two donors, which limits how far the findings can be generalized. Compared with the primary T-cell response, the secondary T-cell response was weaker but faster, peaking on day 5 rather than day 15. After the booster, most clones that had expanded after primary vaccination were detected again (around 97% of CD4 and roughly nine tenths of CD8), suggesting broad maintenance of memory. A small fraction of clonotypes showed up in both the CD4 and CD8 compartments, probably as a result of convergent recombination.

For sequencing, an Illumina NovaSeq 6000 was employed. TCR cDNA was synthesized by 5'RACE template switching, through which a universal primer site and unique molecular identifiers were introduced. cDNA synthesis was primed from both the TCR alpha and TCR beta constant segments. Libraries were amplified in two PCR steps, with sample barcodes and sequencing adapters added in the second step. Libraries were sequenced on Illumina HiSeq 2500 (2x100 bp) or NovaSeq (2x150 bp). Concerning the study's data processing: Demultiplexing of reads and collapsing into UMI consensus sequences were performed with MIGEC, and V(D)J alignment was carried out with MiXCR. Clonotypes responding to the vaccine were identified with edgeR on replicate PBMC samples, with the criteria of FDR below 0.01 and a log2 fold change above 5 up to day 15. Each bulk clonotype received a CD4 or CD8 identity based on whether the sequenced CD4 or CD8 repertoire contained that clonotype at higher abundance. The public reads were reanalyzed by TCRdb: fastp trimming at Q25, MiXCR alignment, in-frame beta chains only. Records with the same CDR3 protein are collapsed into one entry carrying the most frequent genes and DNA. These V and J calls rely on TCRdb rather than the paper's analysis. The sample table shows 100,000 to 150,000 distinct CDR3 sequences, and more than 7.5% are seen once. The ten top clones hold less than 40% of the sample.

The germline V gene encodes CDR1 MNHEY and CDR2 SMNVEV (reference sequence). Between the V and J ends, shortened by 1 base and 2 bases respectively, the junction contains 5 bases. From its cysteine to its phenylalanine, the CDR3 spans 14 amino acids. Only the CDR3 region is kept as DNA, spanning 42 bases read in frame from base 1. The clonotype comes from a man aged 18 to 29 who received the YFV17D yellow fever vaccine. This material consisted of CD8+ T cells sorted from PBMCs, taken on the day of the yellow fever booster vaccination. The chain is made from TRBV27 and TRBJ2-2; the D gene assignment is ambiguous. The CDR3 protein: CASSLYYNTGELFF. The nucleotide sequence reads TGTGCCAGCAGTTTATACTACAACACCGGGGAGCTGTTTTTT.